The 28 T cell receptor beta chains below all came from one sample that was sequenced in a study of CD8 T cells in ankylosing spondylitis. TCRdb processed the 5' RACE reads anew with MiXCR; each CDR3 protein has one entry. The sample shows 150,000 to 200,000 distinct CDR3 sequences, roughly 13% of them seen only once. The sample consisted of blood, either unsorted or a sorted T cell fraction (not recorded which). The source is a male donor with ankylosing spondylitis or in good health (not recorded which).

This clonotype was counted between two and nine times. V usage is TRBV20-1 and J usage is TRBJ2-7; D is unclear. Trimming stripped 0 bases from V and 4 bases from J, with 16 bases between. This CDR3 region has 15 residues. Germline V lookup: CDR1 DFQATT, CDR2 SNEGSKA (reference sequence). The CDR3 DNA reads TGCAGTGCTAGAGATTCCCTCTTCGGGCAGTACGAGCAGTACTTC. Its protein is CSARDSLFGQYEQYF.

This clonotype was counted ten times or more. The V and J genes are TRBV20-1 and TRBJ2-3; 9 bases match TRBD2. This CDR3 contains 16 residues. The V gene end was trimmed by 0 bases and the J gene end by 0 bases; junction bases not matched to a gene: 4. Germline values: CDR1 DFQATT, CDR2 SNEGSKA (reference sequence). CDR3 loop: CSARDWLAGSTDTQYF. The CDR3 bases are TGCAGTGCTAGAGATTGGCTAGCGGGGAGCACAGATACGCAGTATTTT.

CDR3 DNA sequence: TGTGCCAGCAGCTCCGGGACACCAAAACCTGAAGCTTTCTTT. Residues: CASSSGTPKPEAFF. The chain couples TRBV7-9 to TRBJ1-1; TRBD1 might be the D (6 bases). The CDR3 covers 14 residues. Germline values: CDR1 SEHNR, CDR2 FQNEAQ (reference sequence). V lost 4 bases and J 6 bases, leaving 15 bases between the germline ends.

The gene calls are TRBV12-3 or TRBV12-4 and TRBJ2-2; D uncertain. The CDR3 totals 17 residues. The V end was cut by 6 bases, the J end by 1 base, with 18 bases between. CDR3 nucleotides: TGTGCCAGCAGCACCCCTCCGTGGCTGGGGAACACCGGGGAGCTGTTTTTT. Protein: CASSTPPWLGNTGELFF.

The rearrangement joins TRBV20-1 to TRBJ2-1, with D unclear. The CDR3 consists of 12 residues. CDR1 is DFQATT, CDR2 SNEGSKA, per germline (reference sequence). The V and J ends lost 5 bases and 0 bases respectively, with 5 bases between them. This chain's CDR3 is CSAYSSYNEQFF. CDR3 bases: TGCAGTGCTTACAGCTCCTACAATGAGCAGTTCTTC.

This clonotype was recorded at least ten times. This chain connects TRBV29-1 to TRBJ2-7; the D gene is possibly TRBD1 (5 bases). CDR3 length equals 11 residues. Trimming shortened V by 6 bases and J by 7 bases, and 13 bases separated the two germline ends. CDR1 is SQVTM, CDR2 ANQGSEA, per germline. The CDR3 DNA sequence: TGCAGCGTCGGAATCGACAGAGAGCAGTACTTC. It yields the protein CSVGIDREQYF.

This clonotype was found a few times. The J gene is TRBJ1-1, the V gene TRBV12-3 or TRBV12-4; possibly TRBD1 for D (5 bases). Between the trimmed V and J ends, which lost 1 base and 5 bases, there was a span of 8 bases. CDR3 length: 13 amino acids. This CDR3 is CASSLEEGTEAFF. CDR3 nucleotide sequence: TGTGCCAGCAGTTTAGAGGAGGGGACTGAAGCTTTCTTT.

The chain couples TRBV11-2 to TRBJ2-7; 7 bases are shared with TRBD2. Germline V lookup: CDR1 SGHAT, CDR2 FQNNGV. The CDR3 sequence is 15 residues long. The V and J ends lost 1 base and 6 bases, in that order; junction bases with no gene match: 9. The CDR3 region has the DNA TGTGCCAGCAGCTTAGGCGGGGGACTCCTCTCCGAGCAGTACTTC. Translated, it gives CASSLGGGLLSEQYF.

The sample holds many counts of this clonotype. J is TRBJ2-7 and V is TRBV12-3 or TRBV12-4; 7 bases map to TRBD1. The CDR3 is 13 residues long. Unmatched junction bases numbered 6, after V lost 6 bases and J lost 4 bases. The CDR3 sequence: CASRGDSSYEQYF. The DNA of the CDR3 is TGTGCCAGCAGGGGGGACAGCTCTTACGAGCAGTACTTC.

This clonotype was recorded many times. The chain is built from TRBV3-1 and TRBJ2-7, with 8 bases that match TRBD1. The CDR3 has 16 amino acids. Germline lookup yields CDR1 LGHDT and CDR2 YNNKEL (reference sequence). The V segment lost 3 bases and the J segment 5 bases; nucleotides outside the gene matches: 12. This CDR3 reads CASSHRLRTGPDEQYF. The CDR3, as DNA: TGTGCCAGCAGCCACCGCCTCCGGACAGGGCCTGACGAGCAGTACTTC.

The chain couples TRBV12-3 or TRBV12-4 to TRBJ1-2; possible D gene TRBD1, 5 bases. The CDR3 runs 11 residues. V was cut by 8 bases and J by 7 bases, with 11 bases left in between. The CDR3 DNA is TGTGCCAGCTCCTCGGGGCCTGGCTACACCTTC. The encoded protein is CASSSGPGYTF.

This clonotype has just a few counts. V usage is TRBV7-2 and J usage is TRBJ2-3; TRBD2 agrees at 7 bases. Germline-derived CDR1 and CDR2 are SGHTA and FQGNSA. The CDR3 contains 17 residues. V dropped 0 bases and J dropped 6; count of bases not matched to a gene: 12. CDR3: CASSLATDYQAGDTQYF. DNA for the CDR3: TGTGCCAGCAGCTTAGCGACGGACTACCAAGCGGGGGATACGCAGTATTTT.

This clonotype was seen at least ten times. The rearrangement links TRBV12-3 or TRBV12-4 to TRBJ1-1, with 7 nucleotides matching TRBD1. This CDR3 spans 11 amino acids. The CDR3 reads CASQGGTEAFF. CDR3 sequence (DNA): TGTGCTTCCCAGGGGGGAACTGAAGCTTTCTTT.

The J gene is TRBJ2-1, the V gene TRBV24-1; the D is unclear. Germline values: CDR1 KGHDR, CDR2 SFDVKD. V gave up 4 bases and J gave up 4 bases, with 4 bases separating them. CDR3 length: 12 amino acids. CDR3 region: CATSDLYNEQFF. CDR3 nucleotides: TGTGCCACCAGTGACCTTTACAATGAGCAGTTCTTC.

This clonotype was counted ten times or more. The rearrangement links TRBV12-3 or TRBV12-4 to TRBJ2-1, with D possibly TRBD2 on 7 matching bases. CDR3 size: 13 residues. V was clipped by 6 bases and J by 9 bases, with 15 bases between them. CDR3 loop: CASSLGGASEQFF. CDR3 in DNA: TGTGCCAGCAGCCTAGGGGGGGCGTCTGAGCAGTTCTTC.

This clonotype was detected a few times. The chain couples TRBV6-5 to TRBJ1-4, with 7 bases lining up with TRBD1. CDR3 size: 14 residues. Germline trimming cut 5 bases from V and 8 bases from J; bases unmatched to any gene: 8. From germline, CDR1 is MNHEY and CDR2 SVGAGI. In nucleotides, the CDR3 is TGTGCCAGCAGTCACGACAGGGTTGGAGAAAAACTGTTTTTT. Residues: CASSHDRVGEKLFF.

The CDR3 reads CASSIGPGGDKNIQYF. The CDR3 nucleotides read TGTGCCAGTAGTATAGGCCCCGGTGGGGACAAAAACATTCAGTACTTC. The rearrangement links TRBV19 to TRBJ2-4; D gene ambiguous. With 1 base removed from V and 3 bases from J, the gap between germline ends came to 13 bases. Germline V gives CDR1 LNHDA, CDR2 SQIVND (reference sequence). The CDR3 loop spans 16 amino acids.

The genes are TRBV6-5 and TRBJ2-5; the D gene is possibly TRBD2 (7 bases). V gave up 1 base and J gave up 5 bases, with 14 bases separating them. Germline CDR1 reads MNHEY; CDR2 reads SVGAGI. The CDR3 covers 15 residues. CDR3 nucleotides: TGTGCCAGCAGTTACTTTCGGGGGGCTGGTGAGACCCAGTACTTC. This codes for CASSYFRGAGETQYF.

This clonotype appeared a few times. The gene calls are TRBV7-9 and TRBJ2-1; unclear D gene. With 5 bases removed from V and 7 bases from J, the gap between germline ends came to 15 bases. The CDR3 extends over 14 amino acids. CDR1 SEHNR and CDR2 FQNEAQ come from the germline V gene (reference sequence). Written as DNA, the CDR3 is TGTGCCAGCAGCCCTCGGATCAGTGGTAATGAGCAGTTCTTC. Translated: CASSPRISGNEQFF.

This clonotype was seen a few times. The chain combines TRBV27 with TRBJ2-2, with 12 bases aligning to TRBD2. The CDR3 is 16 amino acids. Germline-derived CDR1 and CDR2 are MNHEY and SMNVEV (reference sequence). V lost 6 bases and J lost 4; bases outside the gene matches: 6. For the CDR3, the DNA is TGTGCCAGCAGCCCTTCTAGCGGGAGGGCCACCGGGGAGCTGTTTTTT. This translates into CASSPSSGRATGELFF.

This clonotype turned up a few times. The rearrangement uses TRBV6-1 and TRBJ2-2; 8 bases map to TRBD1. Germline CDR1 and CDR2: MNHNS and SASEGT. V was clipped by 6 bases and J by 6 bases; unmatched bases: 9. This CDR3 has 15 amino acids. CDR3: CASRRTGNPAGELFF. CDR3 sequence (DNA): TGTGCCAGCAGGAGGACAGGGAATCCGGCCGGGGAGCTGTTTTTT.

This clonotype appeared a few times. The V gene is TRBV4-1, the J gene TRBJ2-1; the match to TRBD2 covers 9 bases. Germline V CDR1 and CDR2: MGHRA, YSYEKL. CDR3 length: 12 residues. The V segment lost 4 bases and the J segment 13 bases; nucleotides outside the gene matches: 5. This CDR3 reads CASSLAGVKQFF. As DNA, the CDR3 is TGCGCCAGCAGCCTAGCGGGAGTGAAACAGTTCTTC.

This clonotype was seen a few times. The V and J genes are TRBV12-3 or TRBV12-4 and TRBJ1-1; D gene ambiguous. This CDR3 region has 12 residues. V lost 3 bases, J lost 8 bases, and 10 bases lay in between. This chain's CDR3 is CASSFGPAEAFF. CDR3 DNA: TGTGCCAGCAGTTTTGGCCCTGCGGAAGCTTTCTTT.

The chain combines TRBV12-3 or TRBV12-4 with TRBJ2-7; TRBD1 aligns across 9 bases. V was pared by 1 base and J by 3 bases, with 4 bases of the junction left unmatched. This CDR3 is 15 amino acids long. For the CDR3, the DNA is TGTGCCAGCAGTTTAGGGACAGGGGACGGCTACGAGCAGTACTTC. Residues: CASSLGTGDGYEQYF.

The rearrangement uses TRBV10-2 and TRBJ2-1, with a tentative D call TRBD1 (6 bases). The V and J ends lost 5 bases and 4 bases respectively, with 12 bases between them. CDR3 length: 14 amino acids. Germline V CDR1 and CDR2: WSHSY, SAAADI. The DNA of the CDR3 is TGCGCCAGCAGTATGACAGGCGTATACAATGAGCAGTTCTTC. Its translation is CASSMTGVYNEQFF.

This clonotype was found many times. This chain connects TRBV24-1 to TRBJ2-1; 8 bases fit TRBD1. Unmatched junction bases numbered 6, after V lost 3 bases and J lost 6 bases. In germline, CDR1 is KGHDR, CDR2 SFDVKD. The CDR3 covers 15 residues. The CDR3 bases are TGTGCCACCAGTGATGGACAGGGTTTGGGCAATGAGCAGTTCTTC. Amino acid sequence: CATSDGQGLGNEQFF.

This clonotype was seen more than once but under ten times. The chain uses TRBV7-8 and TRBJ2-1; a weak D match, TRBD1 (5 bases). This CDR3 contains 12 residues. Germline assignment: CDR1 SGHVS and CDR2 FQNEAQ. V was clipped by 2 bases and J by 8 bases, with 7 bases between them. The CDR3 spells CASSLWGHEQFF. The DNA of the CDR3 is TGTGCCAGCAGCTTATGGGGCCATGAGCAGTTCTTC.

The chain combines TRBV6-1 with TRBJ2-6; D not resolved. The CDR3 runs to 14 residues. V was pared by 3 bases and J by 4 bases, with 7 bases between. Per the germline V gene, CDR1 is MNHNS and CDR2 is SASEGT. CDR3 in amino acids: CASSEGQGANVLTF. In nucleotides, the CDR3 is TGTGCCAGCAGTGAGGGCCAGGGGGCCAACGTCCTGACTTTC.